A selection of T cell receptor beta chains follows, all from one sample in a study of blood T cell repertoires in COVID-19. Profiling relied on immunoSEQ multiplex PCR, and the TCRdb table lists in-frame clones only, not all of them. The data contain roughly 100,000 clones, roughly nine tenths of them singletons. The sequencing sample was made of peripheral blood. The origin of the receptors is a woman between 55 and 75 years old with acute or convalescent COVID-19. The CDR3 runs from the conserved cysteine through the conserved F or W. A D gene is named only where the DNA matches it firmly. Only some rows state a clone size, as once, few, many or a class for expanded clones.

clone_size j_call d_call v_call cdr3_aa cdr3_nt
NA TRBJ1-2 NA TRBV12-3/TRBV12-4 CASSHGQGNGYTF TGTGCCAGCAGCCACGGGCAGGGCAATGGCTACACCTTC
NA TRBJ2-2 TRBD2 TRBV18 CASSPRTSGTNTGELFF TGTGCCAGCTCACCTCGGACTAGCGGGACCAACACCGGGGAGCTGTTTTTT
few TRBJ1-5 NA TRBV6-5 CASRVGRNQPQHF TGTGCCAGCAGGGTTGGCAGGAATCAGCCCCAGCATTTT
NA TRBJ1-1 NA TRBV5-1 CASSLDSTNTEAFF TGCGCCAGCAGCTTGGACAGCACAAACACTGAAGCTTTCTTT
NA TRBJ1-5 NA TRBV5-6 CASSFWGPLGPQHF TGTGCCAGCAGCTTTTGGGGGCCCTTAGGGCCCCAGCATTTT
NA TRBJ2-7 TRBD1 TRBV28 CASSLIGQGVYEQYF TGTGCCAGCAGTTTAATAGGACAGGGCGTCTACGAGCAGTACTTC
NA TRBJ1-1 NA TRBV6-5 CASRDYFENTEAFF TGTGCCAGCCGAGATTACTTCGAGAACACTGAAGCTTTCTTT
NA TRBJ1-2 TRBD1 TRBV14 CASSQSRTGGYTF TGTGCCAGCAGCCAGAGCCGGACAGGAGGCTACACCTTC
NA TRBJ2-7 TRBD2 TRBV6-5 CASSAGGPYEQYF TGTGCCAGCTCAGCGGGAGGGCCTTACGAGCAGTACTTT
NA TRBJ2-7 TRBD2 TRBV5-4 CASSLVGGGSYEQYF TGTGCCAGCAGCTTGGTGGGGGGGGGTTCCTACGAGCAGTACTTC
once TRBJ2-3 NA TRBV29-1 CSVEKAGGTDTQYF TGCAGCGTTGAAAAGGCGGGTGGCACAGATACGCAGTATTTT
NA TRBJ2-3 TRBD1 TRBV18 CASSRDRGLLTDTQYF TGTGCCAGCTCAAGGGACAGGGGGCTACTCACAGATACGCAGTATTTT
few TRBJ2-1 TRBD2 TRBV29-1 CSVRPGLARNEQFF TGCAGCGTTCGACCGGGACTAGCACGCAATGAGCAGTTCTTC